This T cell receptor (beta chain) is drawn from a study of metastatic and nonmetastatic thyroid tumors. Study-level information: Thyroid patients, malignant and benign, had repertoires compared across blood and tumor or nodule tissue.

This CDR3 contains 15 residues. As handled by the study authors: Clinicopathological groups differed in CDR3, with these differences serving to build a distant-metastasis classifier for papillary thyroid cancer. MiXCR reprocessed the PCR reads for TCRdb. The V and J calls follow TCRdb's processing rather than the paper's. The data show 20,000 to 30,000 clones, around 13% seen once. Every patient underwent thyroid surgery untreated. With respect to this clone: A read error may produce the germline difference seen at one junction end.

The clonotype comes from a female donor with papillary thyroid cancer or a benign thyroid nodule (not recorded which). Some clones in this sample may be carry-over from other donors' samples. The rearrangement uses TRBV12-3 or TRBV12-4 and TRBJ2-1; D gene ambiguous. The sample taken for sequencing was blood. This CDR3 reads CASILALSAYNEQFF. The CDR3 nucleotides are TGTGCCAGCATTTTAGCCCTGTCAGCGTACAATGAGCAGTTCTTC.